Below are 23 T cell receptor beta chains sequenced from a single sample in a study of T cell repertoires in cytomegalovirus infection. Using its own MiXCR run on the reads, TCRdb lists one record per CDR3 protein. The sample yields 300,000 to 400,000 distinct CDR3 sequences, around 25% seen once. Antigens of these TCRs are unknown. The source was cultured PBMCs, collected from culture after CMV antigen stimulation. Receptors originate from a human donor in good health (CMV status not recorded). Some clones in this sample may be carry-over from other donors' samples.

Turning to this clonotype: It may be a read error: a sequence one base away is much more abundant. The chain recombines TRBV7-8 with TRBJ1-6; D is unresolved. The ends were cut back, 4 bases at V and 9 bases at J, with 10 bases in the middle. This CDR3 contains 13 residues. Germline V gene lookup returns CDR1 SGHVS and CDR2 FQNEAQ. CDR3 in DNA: TGTGCCAGCAGCTCTATTGGTGCTTCACCCCTCCACTTT. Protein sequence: CASSSIGASPLHF.

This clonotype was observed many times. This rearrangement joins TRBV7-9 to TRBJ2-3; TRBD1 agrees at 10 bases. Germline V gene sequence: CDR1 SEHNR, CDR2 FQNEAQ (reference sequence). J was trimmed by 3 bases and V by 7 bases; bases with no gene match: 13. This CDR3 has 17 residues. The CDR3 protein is CASNLVVRTGGTDTQYF. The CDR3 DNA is TGTGCCAGCAACTTGGTCGTTCGGACAGGGGGTACAGATACGCAGTATTTT.

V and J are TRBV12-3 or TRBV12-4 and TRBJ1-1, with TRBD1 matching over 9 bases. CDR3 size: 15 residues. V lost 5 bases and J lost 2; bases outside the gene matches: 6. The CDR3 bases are TGTGCCAGCAGTGACGCGGGACAGGGTAACACTGAAGCTTTCTTT. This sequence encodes CASSDAGQGNTEAFF.

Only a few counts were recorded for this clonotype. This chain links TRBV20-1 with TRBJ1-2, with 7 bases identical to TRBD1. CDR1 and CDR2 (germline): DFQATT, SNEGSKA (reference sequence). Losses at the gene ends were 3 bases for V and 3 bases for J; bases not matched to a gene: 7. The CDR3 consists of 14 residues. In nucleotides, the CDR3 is TGCAGTGCTAGGCATACAGGGGATCACTATGGCTACACCTTC. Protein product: CSARHTGDHYGYTF.

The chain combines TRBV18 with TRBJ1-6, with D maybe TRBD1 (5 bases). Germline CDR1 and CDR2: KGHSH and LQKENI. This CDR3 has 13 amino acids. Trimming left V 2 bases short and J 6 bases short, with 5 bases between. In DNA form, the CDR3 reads TGTGCCAGCTCACCAGGGGGTAATTCACCCCTCCACTTT. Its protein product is CASSPGGNSPLHF.

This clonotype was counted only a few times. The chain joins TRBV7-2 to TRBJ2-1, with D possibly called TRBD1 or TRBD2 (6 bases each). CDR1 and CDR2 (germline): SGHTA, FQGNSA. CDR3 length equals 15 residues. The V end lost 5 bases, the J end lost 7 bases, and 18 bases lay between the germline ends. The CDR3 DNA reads TGTGCCAGCAGCCTCGGGGGCTCCACTATAAATGAGCAGTTCTTC. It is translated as CASSLGGSTINEQFF. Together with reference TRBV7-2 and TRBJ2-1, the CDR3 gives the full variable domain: GAGVSQSPSNKVTEKGKDVELRCDPISGHTALYWYRQSLGQGLEFLIYFQGNSAPDKSGLPSDRFSAERTGGSVSTLTIQRTQQEDSAVYLCASSLGGSTINEQFFGPGTRLTVL.

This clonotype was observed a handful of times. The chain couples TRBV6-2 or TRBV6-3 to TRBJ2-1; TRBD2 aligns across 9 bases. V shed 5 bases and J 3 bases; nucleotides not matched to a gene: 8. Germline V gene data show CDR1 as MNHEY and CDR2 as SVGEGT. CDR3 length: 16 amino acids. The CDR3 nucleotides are TGTGCCAGCAGTCCCCTCGGAGCGGGGGGCTACAATGAGCAGTTCTTC. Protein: CASSPLGAGGYNEQFF.

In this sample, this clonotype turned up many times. The CDR3 bases are TGTGCCAGCAGCTATGGTCAGACTCGAAAAGCTAACACTGAAGCTTTCTTT. Its translation: CASSYGQTRKANTEAFF. J is TRBJ1-1 and V is TRBV7-8; D not certain. Deletions cut 4 bases from V and 2 bases from J, with 20 bases between. Germline V CDR1 and CDR2: SGHVS, FQNEAQ. The CDR3 is 17 residues long.

The CDR3 spells CASSGHTYNEQFF. Here the CDR3 DNA reads TGTGCCAGCAGCGGACACACCTACAATGAGCAGTTCTTC. The genes are TRBV27 and TRBJ2-1, with a weak D call TRBD1 (5 bases). CDR1 MNHEY and CDR2 SMNVEV come from the germline V gene (reference sequence). The CDR3 spans 13 residues. V gave up 6 bases and J gave up 2 bases, with 8 bases separating them.

CDR3 nucleotides: TGTGCCAGCAACCTATTCGGGGCGGTCTATGGCTACACCTTC. This codes for CASNLFGAVYGYTF. The genes are TRBV6-2 or TRBV6-3 and TRBJ1-2, with D maybe TRBD1 (5 bases). The CDR3 contains 14 residues. Germline V gives CDR1 MNHEY, CDR2 SVGEGT. V was clipped by 7 bases and J by 4 bases, with 16 bases between them.

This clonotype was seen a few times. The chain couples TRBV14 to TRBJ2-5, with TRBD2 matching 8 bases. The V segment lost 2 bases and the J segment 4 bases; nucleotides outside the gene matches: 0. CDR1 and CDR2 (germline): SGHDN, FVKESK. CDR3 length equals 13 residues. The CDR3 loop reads CASSQLAGETQYF. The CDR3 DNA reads TGTGCCAGCAGCCAACTAGCGGGAGAGACCCAGTACTTC.

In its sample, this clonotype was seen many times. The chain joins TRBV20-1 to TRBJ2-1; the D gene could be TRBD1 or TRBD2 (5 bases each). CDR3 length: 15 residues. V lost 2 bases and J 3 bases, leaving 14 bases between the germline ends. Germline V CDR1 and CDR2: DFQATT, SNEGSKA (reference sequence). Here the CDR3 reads CSARSRGLFYNEQFF. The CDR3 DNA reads TGCAGTGCTAGATCCCGGGGCTTGTTCTACAATGAGCAGTTCTTC.

The CDR3 nucleotides are TGTGCCAGCAGTTTCGGAATCAGGAGAGGCACAGATACGCAGTATTTT. Translation: CASSFGIRRGTDTQYF. The V gene is TRBV27, the J gene TRBJ2-3; no clear D gene. Per germline, CDR1 MNHEY and CDR2 SMNVEV (reference sequence). The CDR3 runs 16 residues. The V end was cut by 3 bases, the J end by 1 base, with 14 bases between.

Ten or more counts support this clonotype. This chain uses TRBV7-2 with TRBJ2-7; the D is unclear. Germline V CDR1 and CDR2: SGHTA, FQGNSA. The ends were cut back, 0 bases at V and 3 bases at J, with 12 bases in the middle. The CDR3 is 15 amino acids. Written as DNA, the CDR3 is TGTGCCAGCAGCTTAGCCTACCGGTTGAGCTACGAGCAGTACTTC. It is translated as CASSLAYRLSYEQYF.

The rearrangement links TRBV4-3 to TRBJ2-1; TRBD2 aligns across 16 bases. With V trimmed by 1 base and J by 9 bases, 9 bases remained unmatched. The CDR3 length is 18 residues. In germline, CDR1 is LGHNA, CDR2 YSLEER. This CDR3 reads CASSQVGTGTSGRVEQFF. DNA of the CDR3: TGCGCCAGCAGCCAAGTGGGGACCGGGACTAGCGGGAGGGTTGAGCAGTTCTTC.

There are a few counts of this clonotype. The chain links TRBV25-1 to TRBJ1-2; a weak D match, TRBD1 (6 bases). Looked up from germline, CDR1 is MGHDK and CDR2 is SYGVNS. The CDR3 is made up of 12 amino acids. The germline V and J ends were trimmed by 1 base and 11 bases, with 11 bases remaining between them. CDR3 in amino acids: CASSESTGSYTF. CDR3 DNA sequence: TGTGCCAGCAGTGAATCCACAGGGTCTTACACCTTC.

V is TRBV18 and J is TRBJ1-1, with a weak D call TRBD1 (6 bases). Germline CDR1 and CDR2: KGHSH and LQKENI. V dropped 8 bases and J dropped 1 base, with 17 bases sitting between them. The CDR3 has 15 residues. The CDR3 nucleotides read TGTGCCAGCACAGAGCAGGGGAGGGGGAACACTGAAGCTTTCTTT. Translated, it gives CASTEQGRGNTEAFF.

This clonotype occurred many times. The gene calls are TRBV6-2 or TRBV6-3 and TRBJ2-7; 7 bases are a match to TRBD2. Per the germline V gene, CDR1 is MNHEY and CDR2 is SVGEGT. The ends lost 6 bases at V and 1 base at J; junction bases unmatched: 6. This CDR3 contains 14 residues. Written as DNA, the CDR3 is TGTGCCAGCAGCCCAATTAGCGGGTCCTACGAGCAGTACTTC. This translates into CASSPISGSYEQYF.

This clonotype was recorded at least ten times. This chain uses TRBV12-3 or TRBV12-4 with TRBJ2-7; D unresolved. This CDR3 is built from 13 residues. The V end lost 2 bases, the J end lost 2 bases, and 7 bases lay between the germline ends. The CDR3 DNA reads TGTGCCAGCAGTTTATCAGTGACCTACGAGCAGTACTTC. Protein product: CASSLSVTYEQYF.

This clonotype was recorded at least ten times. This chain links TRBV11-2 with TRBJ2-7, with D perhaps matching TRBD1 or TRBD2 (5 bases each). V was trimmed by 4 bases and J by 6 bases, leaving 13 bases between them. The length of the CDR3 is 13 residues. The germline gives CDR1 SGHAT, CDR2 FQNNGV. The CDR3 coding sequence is TGTGCCAGCAGCTCGGGGCCCAGGGTCGAGCAGTACGTC. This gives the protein CASSSGPRVEQYV.

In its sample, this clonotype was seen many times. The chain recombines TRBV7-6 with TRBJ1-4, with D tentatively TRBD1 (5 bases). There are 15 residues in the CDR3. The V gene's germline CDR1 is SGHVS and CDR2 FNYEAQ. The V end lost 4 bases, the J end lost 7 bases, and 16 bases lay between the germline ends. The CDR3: CASSYPGVTGEKLFF. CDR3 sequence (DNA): TGTGCCAGCAGCTACCCGGGGGTAACGGGTGAAAAACTGTTTTTT.

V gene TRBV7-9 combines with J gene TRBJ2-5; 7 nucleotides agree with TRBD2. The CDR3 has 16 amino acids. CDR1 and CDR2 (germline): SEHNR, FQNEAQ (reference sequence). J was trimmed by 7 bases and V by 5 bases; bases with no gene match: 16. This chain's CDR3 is CASSTTEAGFVWTQYF. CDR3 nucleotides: TGTGCCAGCAGCACTACTGAAGCGGGATTCGTCTGGACCCAGTACTTC.

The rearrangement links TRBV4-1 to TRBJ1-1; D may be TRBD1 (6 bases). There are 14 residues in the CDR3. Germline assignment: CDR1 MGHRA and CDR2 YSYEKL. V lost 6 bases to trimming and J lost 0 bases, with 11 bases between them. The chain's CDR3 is CASRMGGMNTEAFF. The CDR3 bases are TGCGCCAGCAGGATGGGGGGCATGAACACTGAAGCTTTCTTT.